The 15 T cell receptor beta chains in this list originate from one sample, sequenced in a study of human CD8 memory T cell subsets. UMI-labeled 5' RACE was used, and it produced the TCR beta libraries. TCRdb re-called the 5' RACE reads and shows each CDR3 protein once, DNA omitted. The listing contains about 17,000 distinct CDR3 sequences. The sample comprised CD8+ stem-like memory T cells (TSCM and TCM) sorted from PBMCs. Documented subset: stem-like memory CD8 T cells (TSTEM), CCR7+ PD-1- TIGIT-. These receptors were taken from a human donor in good health.

The rearrangement joins TRBV28 to TRBJ2-6; the D gene TCRdb calls, TRBD1, cannot be checked with no DNA. Germline V CDR1 and CDR2: MDHEN, SYDVKM. CDR3 length equals 15 residues. The CDR3: CASRDTGSGANVLTF.

Judged by frequency, this clonotype is medium-sized. The J gene is TRBJ2-2, the V gene TRBV29-1; TCRdb proposes TRBD1, but this gene call is untestable without DNA. The CDR3 covers 14 residues. CDR1 is SQVTM, CDR2 ANQGSEA, per germline. CDR3 sequence: CSVEDSRGAGELFF.

The chain has TRBV12-3 or TRBV12-4 and TRBJ2-3. The CDR3 runs to 13 residues. This CDR3 is CASSFRVTDTQYF.

The chain combines TRBV28 with TRBJ2-7. The CDR3 totals 13 residues. Looked up from germline, CDR1 is MDHEN and CDR2 is SYDVKM. CDR3 loop: CASRLQVWGEQYF. The whole variable domain, filled in from reference TRBV28 and TRBJ2-7, reads DVKVTQSSRYLVKRTGEKVFLECVQDMDHENMFWYRQDPGLGLRLIYFSYDVKMKEKGDIPEGYSVSREKKERFSLILESASTNQTSMYLCASRLQVWGEQYFGPGTRLTVT.

The V gene is TRBV11-2, the J gene TRBJ2-7; TCRdb's D gene call, TRBD1, goes unchecked for lack of DNA. CDR1 is SGHAT, CDR2 FQNNGV, per germline. The length of the CDR3 is 16 residues. The CDR3 sequence is CASSLDRGTGAYEQYF.

This chain uses TRBV20-1 with TRBJ2-1. In germline, CDR1 is DFQATT, CDR2 SNEGSKA (reference sequence). This CDR3 spans 13 amino acids. CDR3: CSARDVYNNEQFF.

This chain links TRBV5-1 with TRBJ2-1; TCRdb's assignment of TRBD1 cannot be checked, as there is no DNA. The CDR3 has 13 residues. Germline V gene data show CDR1 as SGHRS and CDR2 as YFSETQ. The CDR3 spells CASSVGQGWEQFF.

The genes are TRBV6-6 and TRBJ2-5; the D call from TCRdb, TRBD2, cannot be confirmed without DNA. This CDR3 contains 17 residues. CDR1 is MNHNY and CDR2 is SVGAGI in the germline V gene (reference sequence). CDR3 protein: CASSYSVEREVSETQYF.

The chain combines TRBV7-9 with TRBJ1-4; TCRdb names TRBD1, which stays unverified in the absence of DNA. Germline V gives CDR1 SEHNR, CDR2 FQNEAQ (reference sequence). The CDR3 is made up of 17 amino acids. CDR3 protein: CASSSGRSGGRSEKLFF.

The chain joins TRBV4-1 to TRBJ2-1; the D call of TRBD2 rests on TCRdb alone, since no DNA is present to check it. Germline CDR1 is MGHRA and CDR2 is YSYEKL. The CDR3 extends over 15 amino acids. The CDR3 loop is CASSGRAGFIDEQFF.

The CDR3 protein is CASSPTGGYYGYTF. The rearrangement links TRBV7-6 to TRBJ1-2; TCRdb picks TRBD1, but there is no DNA to check that call. The CDR3 is 14 residues long. CDR1 and CDR2 from the germline V gene are SGHVS and FNYEAQ.

The rearrangement links TRBV19 to TRBJ2-1; TCRdb designates TRBD2, a call that cannot be tested without DNA. CDR3 size: 14 residues. Germline values: CDR1 LNHDA, CDR2 SQIVND (reference sequence). The CDR3 loop reads CASSIGASGLEQFF.

This chain connects TRBV7-9 to TRBJ2-3; absent DNA, TCRdb's TRBD1 call cannot be checked. The length of the CDR3 is 16 residues. Germline CDR1 and CDR2: SEHNR and FQNEAQ (reference sequence). The CDR3: CASSFEGRGRADTQYF.

The rearrangement uses TRBV28 and TRBJ2-5; TCRdb gives TRBD1 as the D gene, but with no DNA this cannot be confirmed. CDR1 and CDR2 from the germline V gene are MDHEN and SYDVKM. The CDR3 is 21 residues long. CDR3 sequence: CASSSLLPSNWGEGLQETQYF.

This chain links TRBV11-2 with TRBJ1-6; TCRdb picks TRBD1, but there is no DNA to check that call. The CDR3 runs 17 residues. The germline V gene encodes CDR1 SGHAT and CDR2 FQNNGV. The CDR3 sequence: CASSSTGNTGYNSPLHF.